The 4 T cell receptor beta chains in this list originate from one sample, sequenced in a study of blood T cell repertoires in COVID-19. Generated by immunoSEQ multiplex PCR, the TCRdb table keeps only in-frame clones and is missing some. The sample has about 190,000 clones; roughly three quarters are singletons. Source material: peripheral blood. The receptor set was obtained from a man in his 60s with active or convalescent COVID-19.

The chain recombines TRBV9 with TRBJ2-6; perhaps TRBD1 as D (6 bases). The CDR3 has 18 amino acids. The ends were cut back, 0 bases at V and 0 bases at J, with 13 bases in the middle. Per the germline V gene, CDR1 is SGDLS and CDR2 is YYNGEE. CDR3 sequence (DNA): TGTGCCAGCAGCGTAGGGGCAGGGGCCCACTCTGGGGCCAACGTCCTGACTTTC. Translating gives CASSVGAGAHSGANVLTF.

Comment on this clone: The sample contains more than one DNA sequence encoding this CDR3. The rearrangement links TRBV25-1 to TRBJ1-5; 8 bases fit TRBD1. Trimming removed 4 bases from V and 7 bases from J; junction bases left unmatched: 3. Germline CDR1 MGHDK, CDR2 SYGVNS. This CDR3 has 13 residues. The CDR3 reads CASSGQGRQPQHF. CDR3 nucleotides: TGTGCCAGCAGTGGACAGGGGCGACAGCCCCAGCATTTT.

This clone has a single count. J is TRBJ1-2 and V is TRBV6-5, with TRBD1 identical over 7 bases. V lost 6 bases, J lost 4 bases, and 5 bases stayed unmatched. This CDR3 is built from 13 residues. The germline gives CDR1 MNHEY, CDR2 SVGAGI. CDR3 sequence: CASSLQGPYGYTF. The CDR3 DNA is TGTGCCAGCAGCCTACAGGGGCCCTATGGCTACACCTTC.

The chain couples TRBV3-1 (or the pseudogene TRBV3-2) to TRBJ1-2; D not certain. The CDR3 spans 13 residues. V was cut by 0 bases and J by 8 bases, with 10 bases left in between. Looked up from germline, CDR1 is LGHDT and CDR2 is YNNKEL (reference sequence). CDR3 protein: CASSQEGARGYTF. The CDR3 region has the DNA TGTGCCAGCAGCCAAGAAGGTGCCAGGGGCTACACCTTC.